This T cell receptor (beta chain) was documented in a study of glioma-infiltrating T cells after dendritic cell vaccination. Germline V gene data show CDR1 as ENHRY and CDR2 as SYGVKD. This CDR3 region has 13 residues. V lost 3 bases and J 4 bases, leaving 9 bases between the germline ends. Here immunoSEQ multiplex PCR was the method, and the copy in TCRdb shows in-frame clones only, minus some. The data show roughly 96,000 clones, about four fifths seen once. The source material was blood, sampled before dendritic cell vaccination. This chain connects TRBV10-3 to TRBJ1-2; D might be TRBD1 (5 bases). The clonotype comes from a human donor with glioblastoma. The CDR3 DNA reads TGTGCCATCAGTGAACAGGCATTCTATGGCTACACCTTC. This gives the protein CAISEQAFYGYTF.